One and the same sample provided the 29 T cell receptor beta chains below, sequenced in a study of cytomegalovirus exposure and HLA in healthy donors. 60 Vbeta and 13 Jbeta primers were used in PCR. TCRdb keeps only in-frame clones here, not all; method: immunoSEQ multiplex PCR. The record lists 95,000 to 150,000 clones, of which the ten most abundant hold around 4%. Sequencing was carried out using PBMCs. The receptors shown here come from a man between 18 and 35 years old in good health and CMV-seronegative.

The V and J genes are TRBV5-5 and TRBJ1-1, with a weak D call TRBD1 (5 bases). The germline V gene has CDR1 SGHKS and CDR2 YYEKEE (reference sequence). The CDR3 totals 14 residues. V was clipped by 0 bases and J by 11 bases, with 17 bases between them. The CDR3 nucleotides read TGTGCCAGCAGCTTGGAGGGGCTTAGGGAAGGGGCTTTCTTT. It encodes CASSLEGLREGAFF.

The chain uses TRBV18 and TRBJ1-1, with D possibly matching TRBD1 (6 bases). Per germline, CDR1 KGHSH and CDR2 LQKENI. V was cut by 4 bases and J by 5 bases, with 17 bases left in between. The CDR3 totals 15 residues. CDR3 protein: CASSRGAGEKTEAFF. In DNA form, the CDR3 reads TGTGCCAGCTCACGTGGGGCAGGGGAAAAGACTGAAGCTTTCTTT.

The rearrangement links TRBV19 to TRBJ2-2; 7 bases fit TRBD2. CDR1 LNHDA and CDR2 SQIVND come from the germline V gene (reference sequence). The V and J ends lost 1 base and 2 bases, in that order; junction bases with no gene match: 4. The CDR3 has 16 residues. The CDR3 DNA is TGTGCCAGTAGTATAGGCCTAGCGGTAAACACCGGGGAGCTGTTTTTT. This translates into CASSIGLAVNTGELFF.

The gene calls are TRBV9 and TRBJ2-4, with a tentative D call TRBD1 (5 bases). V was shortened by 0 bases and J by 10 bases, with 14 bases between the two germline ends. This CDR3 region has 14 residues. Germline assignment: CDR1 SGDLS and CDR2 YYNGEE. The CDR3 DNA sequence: TGTGCCAGCAGCGTAGTCGATCCTTCAGGGATTCAGTACTTC. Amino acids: CASSVVDPSGIQYF.

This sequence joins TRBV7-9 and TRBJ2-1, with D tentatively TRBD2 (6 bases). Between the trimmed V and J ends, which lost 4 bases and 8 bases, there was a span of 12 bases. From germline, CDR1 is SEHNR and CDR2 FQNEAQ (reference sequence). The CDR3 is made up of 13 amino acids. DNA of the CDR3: TGTGCCAGCAGCTACTCGGGACTTTATGAGCAGTTCTTC. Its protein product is CASSYSGLYEQFF. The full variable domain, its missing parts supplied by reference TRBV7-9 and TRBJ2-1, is DTGVSQNPRHKITKRGQNVTFRCDPISEHNRLYWYRQTLGQGPEFLTYFQNEAQLEKSRLLSDRFSAERPKGSFSTLEIQRTEQGDSAMYLCASSYSGLYEQFFGPGTRLTVL.

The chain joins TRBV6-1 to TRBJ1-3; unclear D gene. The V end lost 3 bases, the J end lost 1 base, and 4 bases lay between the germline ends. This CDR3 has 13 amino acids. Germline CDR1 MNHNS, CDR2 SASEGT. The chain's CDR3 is CASSEQSGNTIYF. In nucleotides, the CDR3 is TGTGCCAGCAGTGAGCAGTCTGGAAACACCATATATTTT.

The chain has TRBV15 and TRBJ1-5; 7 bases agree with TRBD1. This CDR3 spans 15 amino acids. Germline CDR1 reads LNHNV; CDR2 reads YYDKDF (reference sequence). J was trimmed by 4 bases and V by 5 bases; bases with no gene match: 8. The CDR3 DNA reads TGTGCCACCAGCCAATGGGACAGTAGAAATCAGCCCCAGCATTTT. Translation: CATSQWDSRNQPQHF.

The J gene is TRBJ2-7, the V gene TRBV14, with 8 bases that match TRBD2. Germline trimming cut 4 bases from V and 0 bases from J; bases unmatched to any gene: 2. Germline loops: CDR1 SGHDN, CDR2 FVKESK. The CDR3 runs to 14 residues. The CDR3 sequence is CASSLGGASYEQYF. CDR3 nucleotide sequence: TGTGCCAGCAGCCTCGGGGGGGCCTCCTACGAGCAGTACTTC.

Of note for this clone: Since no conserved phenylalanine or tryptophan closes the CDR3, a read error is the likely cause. The chain's CDR3 is CASSYAPGEDSPLHL. CDR3 coding DNA: TGTGCCAGCAGTTACGCCCCGGGGGAGGATTCACCCCTCCACCTT. The V call is TRBV6-5, the J call TRBJ1-6; a possible D gene is TRBD1 (5 bases). Trimming stripped 2 bases from V and 8 bases from J, with 13 bases between. Germline V gene sequence: CDR1 MNHEY, CDR2 SVGAGI. This CDR3 comprises 15 residues.

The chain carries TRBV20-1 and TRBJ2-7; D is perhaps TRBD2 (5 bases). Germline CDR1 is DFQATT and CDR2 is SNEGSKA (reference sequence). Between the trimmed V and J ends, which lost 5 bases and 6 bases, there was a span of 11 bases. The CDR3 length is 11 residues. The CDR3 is CSAARGGEQYF. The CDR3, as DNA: TGCAGTGCTGCGCGAGGAGGCGAGCAGTACTTC.

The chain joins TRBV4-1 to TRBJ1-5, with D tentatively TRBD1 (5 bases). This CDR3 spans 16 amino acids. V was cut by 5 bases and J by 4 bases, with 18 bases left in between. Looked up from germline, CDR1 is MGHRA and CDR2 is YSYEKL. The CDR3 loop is CASSMTVVRGNQPQHF. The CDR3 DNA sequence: TGCGCCAGCAGCATGACAGTCGTTAGGGGAAATCAGCCCCAGCATTTT.

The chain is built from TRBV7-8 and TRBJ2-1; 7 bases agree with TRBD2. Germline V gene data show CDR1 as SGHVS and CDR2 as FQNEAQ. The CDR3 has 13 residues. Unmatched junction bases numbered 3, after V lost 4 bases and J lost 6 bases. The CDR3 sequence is CASSYGTTNEQFF. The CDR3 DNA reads TGTGCCAGCAGCTATGGGACTACCAATGAGCAGTTCTTC.

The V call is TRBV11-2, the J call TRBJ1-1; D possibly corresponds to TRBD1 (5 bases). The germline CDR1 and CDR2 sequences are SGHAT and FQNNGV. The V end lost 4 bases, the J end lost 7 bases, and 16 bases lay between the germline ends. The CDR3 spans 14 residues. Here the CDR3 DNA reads TGTGCCAGCAGCTCGGCAGGGAATCGGAATGAAGCTTTCTTT. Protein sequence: CASSSAGNRNEAFF.

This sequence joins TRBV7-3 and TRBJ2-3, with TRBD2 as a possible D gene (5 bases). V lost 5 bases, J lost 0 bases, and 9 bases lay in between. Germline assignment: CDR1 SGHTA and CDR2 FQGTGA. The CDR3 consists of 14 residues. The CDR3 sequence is CASSRTGSTDTQYF. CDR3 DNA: TGTGCCAGCAGCAGGACGGGAAGCACAGATACGCAGTATTTT.

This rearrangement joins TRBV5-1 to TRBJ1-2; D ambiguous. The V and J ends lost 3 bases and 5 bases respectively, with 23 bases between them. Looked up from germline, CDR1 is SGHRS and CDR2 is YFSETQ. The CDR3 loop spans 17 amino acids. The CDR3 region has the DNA TGCGCCAGCAGCTCAATCGGGTCAGCCACCGGAGGATATGGCTACACCTTC. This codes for CASSSIGSATGGYGYTF.

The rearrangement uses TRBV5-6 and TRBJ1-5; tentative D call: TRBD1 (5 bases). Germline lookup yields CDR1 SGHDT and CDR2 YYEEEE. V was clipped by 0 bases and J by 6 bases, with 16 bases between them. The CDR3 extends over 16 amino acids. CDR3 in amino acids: CASSLEGGVQSQPQHF. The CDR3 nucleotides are TGTGCCAGCAGCTTGGAAGGAGGGGTTCAGAGTCAGCCCCAGCATTTT.

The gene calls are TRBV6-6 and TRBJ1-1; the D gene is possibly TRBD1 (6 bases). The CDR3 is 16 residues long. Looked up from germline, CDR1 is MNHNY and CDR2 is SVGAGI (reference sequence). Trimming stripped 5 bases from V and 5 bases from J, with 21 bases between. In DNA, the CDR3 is TGTGCCAGCAGTAGGGGGGCAGGCTCCGGGGGGACTGAAGCTTTCTTT. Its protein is CASSRGAGSGGTEAFF.

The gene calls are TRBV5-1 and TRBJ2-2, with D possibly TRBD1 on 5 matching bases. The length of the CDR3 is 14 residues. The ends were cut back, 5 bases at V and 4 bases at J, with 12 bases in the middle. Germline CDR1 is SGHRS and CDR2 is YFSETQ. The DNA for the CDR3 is TGCGCCAGCAGATCAGGGATGAGCACCGGGGAGCTGTTTTTT. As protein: CASRSGMSTGELFF.

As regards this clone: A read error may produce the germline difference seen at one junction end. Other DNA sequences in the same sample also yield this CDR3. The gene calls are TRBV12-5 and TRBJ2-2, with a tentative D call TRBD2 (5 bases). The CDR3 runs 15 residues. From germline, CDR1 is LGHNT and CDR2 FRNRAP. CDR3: CASGLSPGETGELFF. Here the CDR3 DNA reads TGTGCTAGTGGTCTCTCCCCCGGGGAAACCGGGGAGCTGTTTTTC.

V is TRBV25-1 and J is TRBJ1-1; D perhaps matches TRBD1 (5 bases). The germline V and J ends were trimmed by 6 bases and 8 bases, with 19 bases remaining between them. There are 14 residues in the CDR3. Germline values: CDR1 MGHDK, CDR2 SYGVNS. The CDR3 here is CASSKTGSYLEAFF. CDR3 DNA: TGTGCCAGCAGCAAAACAGGTTCTTACTTGGAAGCTTTCTTT.

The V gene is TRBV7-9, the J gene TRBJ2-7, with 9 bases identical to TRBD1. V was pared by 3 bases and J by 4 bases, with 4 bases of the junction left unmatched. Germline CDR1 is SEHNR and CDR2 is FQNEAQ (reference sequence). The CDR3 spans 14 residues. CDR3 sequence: CASSFGTGLYEQYF. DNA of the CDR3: TGTGCCAGCAGCTTTGGGACAGGGCTATACGAGCAGTACTTC.

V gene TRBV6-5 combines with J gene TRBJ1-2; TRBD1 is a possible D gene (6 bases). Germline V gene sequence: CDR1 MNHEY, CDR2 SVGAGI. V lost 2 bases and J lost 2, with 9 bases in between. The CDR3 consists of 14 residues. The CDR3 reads CASSYRQENYGYTF. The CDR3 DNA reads TGTGCCAGCAGTTACAGACAGGAGAACTATGGCTACACCTTC.

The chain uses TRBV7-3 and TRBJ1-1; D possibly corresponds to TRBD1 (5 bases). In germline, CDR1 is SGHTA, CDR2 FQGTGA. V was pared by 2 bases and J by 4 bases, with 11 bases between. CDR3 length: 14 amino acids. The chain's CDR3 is CASSLGGRATEAFF. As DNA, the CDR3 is TGTGCCAGCAGCTTAGGTGGCAGGGCCACTGAAGCTTTCTTT. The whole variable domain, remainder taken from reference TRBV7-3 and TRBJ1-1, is GAGVSQTPSNKVTEKGKYVELRCDPISGHTALYWYRQSLGQGPEFLIYFQGTGAADDSGLPNDRFFAVRPEGSVSTLKIQRTERGDSAVYLCASSLGGRATEAFFGQGTRLTVV.

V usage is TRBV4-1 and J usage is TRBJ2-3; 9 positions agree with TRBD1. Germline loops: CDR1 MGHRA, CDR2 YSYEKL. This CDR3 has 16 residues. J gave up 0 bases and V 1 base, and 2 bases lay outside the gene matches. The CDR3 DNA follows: TGCGCCAGCAGCCAAGGAGGGACAGGGAGCACAGATACGCAGTATTTT. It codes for CASSQGGTGSTDTQYF.

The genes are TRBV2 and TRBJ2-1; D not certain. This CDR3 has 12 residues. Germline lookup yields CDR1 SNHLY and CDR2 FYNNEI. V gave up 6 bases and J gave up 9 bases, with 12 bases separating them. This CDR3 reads CASSDDLSEQFF. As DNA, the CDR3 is TGTGCCAGCAGCGACGACTTGAGTGAGCAGTTCTTC.

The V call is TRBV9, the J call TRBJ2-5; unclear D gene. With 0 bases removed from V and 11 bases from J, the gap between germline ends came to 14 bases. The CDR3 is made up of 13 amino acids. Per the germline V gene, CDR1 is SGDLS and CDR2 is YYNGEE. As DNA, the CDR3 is TGTGCCAGCAGCGTAGGTAGGCGCGGTGAGCAGTACTTC. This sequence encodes CASSVGRRGEQYF. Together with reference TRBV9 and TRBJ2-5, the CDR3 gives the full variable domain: DSGVTQTPKHLITATGQRVTLRCSPRSGDLSVYWYQQSLDQGLQFLIQYYNGEERAKGNILERFSAQQFPDLHSELNLSSLELGDSALYFCASSVGRRGEQYFGPGTRLLVL.

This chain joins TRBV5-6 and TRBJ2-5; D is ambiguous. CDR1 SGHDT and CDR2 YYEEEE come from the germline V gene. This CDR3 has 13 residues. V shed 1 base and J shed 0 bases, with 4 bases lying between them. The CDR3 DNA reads TGTGCCAGCAGCTTGCGGGACCAAGAGACCCAGTACTTC. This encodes CASSLRDQETQYF.

The CDR3 sequence is CASSLWQAKNIQYF. CDR3 bases: TGTGCCAGCAGCTTGTGGCAGGCCAAAAACATTCAGTACTTC. This chain joins TRBV5-6 and TRBJ2-4; no firm D call. This CDR3 is 14 amino acids long. Germline V gene lookup returns CDR1 SGHDT and CDR2 YYEEEE. Trimming removed 1 base from V and 1 base from J, with 6 bases in between.

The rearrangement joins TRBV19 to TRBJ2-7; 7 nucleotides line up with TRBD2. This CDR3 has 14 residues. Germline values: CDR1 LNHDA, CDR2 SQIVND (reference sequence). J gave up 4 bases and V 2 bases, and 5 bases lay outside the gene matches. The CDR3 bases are TGTGCCAGTAGTATACAGGGAGGGTGGTACGAGCAGTACTTC. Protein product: CASSIQGGWYEQYF.